This T cell receptor (beta chain) was recovered during a study of human versus mouse CDR3 diversity and MHC coevolution. As for the study in general: Reported immunoSEQ sensitivity was one in 200,000 T cells, with reduced amplification bias.

TCRdb keeps only in-frame clones here, not all; method: immunoSEQ multiplex PCR. The table includes about 77,000 clones, just under 95% detected once. Naive CD4 T cells were sorted as CD45RO-negative, CD62L-positive. The CDR3 is 15 residues long. V gave up 3 bases and J gave up 0 bases, with 9 bases separating them. Per germline, CDR1 MNHNS and CDR2 SASEGT. As regards this clone: The antigen is not known.

Whole-study findings and limits: Compared with mice, human CDR3s carried more deletions and insertions on average.

Sequenced: naive CD4+ T cells from blood. Subset denoted: CD45RO-negative CD62L-positive naive CD4 T cells. The receptor's source is a person aged 30-69 years in good health. The chain uses TRBV6-1 and TRBJ1-5; no definite D call. CDR3 in DNA: TGTGCCAGCAGTGACAGGCCTAATAGCAATCAGCCCCAGCATTTT. Its translation: CASSDRPNSNQPQHF.